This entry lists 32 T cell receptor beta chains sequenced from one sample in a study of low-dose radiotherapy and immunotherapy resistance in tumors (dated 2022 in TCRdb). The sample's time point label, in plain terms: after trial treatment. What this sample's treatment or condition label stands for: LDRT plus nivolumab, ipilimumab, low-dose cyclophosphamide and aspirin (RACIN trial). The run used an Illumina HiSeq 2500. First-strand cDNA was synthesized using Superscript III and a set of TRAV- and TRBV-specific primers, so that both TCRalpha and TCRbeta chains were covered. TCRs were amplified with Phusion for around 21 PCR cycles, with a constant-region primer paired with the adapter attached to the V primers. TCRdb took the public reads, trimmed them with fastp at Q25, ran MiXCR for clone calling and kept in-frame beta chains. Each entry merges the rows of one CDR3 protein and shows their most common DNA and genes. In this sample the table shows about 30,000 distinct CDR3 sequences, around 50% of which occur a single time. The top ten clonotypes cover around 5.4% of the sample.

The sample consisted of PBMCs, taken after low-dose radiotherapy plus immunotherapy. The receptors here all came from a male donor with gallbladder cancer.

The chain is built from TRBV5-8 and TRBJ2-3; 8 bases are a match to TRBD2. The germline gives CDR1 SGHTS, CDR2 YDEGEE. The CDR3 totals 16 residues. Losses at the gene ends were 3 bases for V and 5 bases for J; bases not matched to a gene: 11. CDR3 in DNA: TGTGCCAGCAGCTCGCCCCGGGAGGGCCGTGGAGATACGCAGTATTTT. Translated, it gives CASSSPREGRGDTQYF.

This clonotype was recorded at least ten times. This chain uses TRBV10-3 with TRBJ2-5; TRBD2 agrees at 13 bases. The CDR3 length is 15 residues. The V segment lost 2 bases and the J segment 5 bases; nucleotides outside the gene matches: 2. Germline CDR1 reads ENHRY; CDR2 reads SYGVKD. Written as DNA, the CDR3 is TGTGCCATCAGTGAGGGGACTAGCGGGATGGAGACCCAGTACTTC. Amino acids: CAISEGTSGMETQYF.

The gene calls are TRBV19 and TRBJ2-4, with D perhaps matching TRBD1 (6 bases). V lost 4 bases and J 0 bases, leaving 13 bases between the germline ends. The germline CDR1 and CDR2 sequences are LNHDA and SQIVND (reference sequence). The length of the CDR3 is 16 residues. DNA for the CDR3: TGTGCCAGTAGTACATTATACAGGGAAGCCAAAAACATTCAGTACTTC. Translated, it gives CASSTLYREAKNIQYF.

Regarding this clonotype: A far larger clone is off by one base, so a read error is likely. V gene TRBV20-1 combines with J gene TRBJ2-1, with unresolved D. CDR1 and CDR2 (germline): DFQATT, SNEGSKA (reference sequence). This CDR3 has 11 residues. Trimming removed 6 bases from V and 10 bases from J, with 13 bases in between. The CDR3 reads CSAGLSNEQFF. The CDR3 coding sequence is TGCAGTGCGGGTCTCTCCAACGAGCAGTTCTTC.

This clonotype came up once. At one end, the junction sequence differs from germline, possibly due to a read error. The CDR3 nucleotides are TGTACCATCAGTGATACCAGGGACACCGGGGAGCTGTTTTTT. Translation: CTISDTRDTGELFF. The V gene is TRBV10-3, the J gene TRBJ2-2, with a possible D match to TRBD1 (5 bases). Germline V lookup: CDR1 ENHRY, CDR2 SYGVKD. The length of the CDR3 is 14 residues.

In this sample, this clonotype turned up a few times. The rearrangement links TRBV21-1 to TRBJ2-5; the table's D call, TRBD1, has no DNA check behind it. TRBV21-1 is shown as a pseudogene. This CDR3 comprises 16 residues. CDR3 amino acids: CASSKSPNQGRETQYF. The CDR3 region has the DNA TGTGCCAGCAGCAAATCGCCGAACCAGGGTCGGGAGACCCAGTACTTC.

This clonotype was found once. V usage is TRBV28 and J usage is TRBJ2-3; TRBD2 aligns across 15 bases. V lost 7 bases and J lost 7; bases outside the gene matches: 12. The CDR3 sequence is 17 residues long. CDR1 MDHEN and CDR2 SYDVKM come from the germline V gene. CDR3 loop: CASIPIKGTSGRHTQYF. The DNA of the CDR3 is TGTGCCAGCATCCCCATCAAGGGGACTAGCGGGAGGCATACGCAGTATTTT.

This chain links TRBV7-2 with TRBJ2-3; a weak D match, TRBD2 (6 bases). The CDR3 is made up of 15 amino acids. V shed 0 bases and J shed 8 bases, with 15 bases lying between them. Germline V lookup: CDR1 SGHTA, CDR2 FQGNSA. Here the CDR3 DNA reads TGTGCCAGCAGCTTAGCGTCGGGGGAAGTTGGTACGCAGTATTTT. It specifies CASSLASGEVGTQYF.

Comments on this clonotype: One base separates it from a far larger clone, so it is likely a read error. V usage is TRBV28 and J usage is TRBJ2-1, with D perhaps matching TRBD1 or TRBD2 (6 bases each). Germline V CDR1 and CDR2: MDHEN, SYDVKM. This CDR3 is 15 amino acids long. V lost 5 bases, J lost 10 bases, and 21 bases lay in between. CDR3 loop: CASSDRGRAAYEQFF. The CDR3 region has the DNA TGTGCCAGCAGTGATCGGGGGCGTGCTGCCTACGAGCAGTTCTTC. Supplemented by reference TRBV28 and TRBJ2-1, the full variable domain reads DVKVTQSSRYLVKRTGEKVFLECVQDMDHENMFWYRQDPGLGLRLIYFSYDVKMKEKGDIPEGYSVSREKKERFSLILESASTNQTSMYLCASSDRGRAAYEQFFGPGTRLTVL.

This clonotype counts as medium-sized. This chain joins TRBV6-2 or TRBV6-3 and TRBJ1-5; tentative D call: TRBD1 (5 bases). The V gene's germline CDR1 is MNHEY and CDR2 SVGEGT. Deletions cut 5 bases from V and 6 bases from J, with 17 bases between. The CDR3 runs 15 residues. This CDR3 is CASSELGGSGQPQHF. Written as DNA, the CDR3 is TGTGCCAGCAGTGAGTTGGGGGGATCGGGTCAGCCCCAGCATTTT.

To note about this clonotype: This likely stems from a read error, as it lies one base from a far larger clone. CDR3 DNA sequence: TGTGCCAGCGGGGGGGGCTTGGGGGGTATCTACGTTTCTGGGGCCAACGTCCTGACTTTC. Translating gives CASGGGLGGIYVSGANVLTF. This chain connects TRBV6-4 to TRBJ2-6; tentatively, D is TRBD2 (7 bases). Trimming took off 8 bases at V and 1 base at J, with 27 bases between the two ends. CDR3 length: 20 residues. Germline values: CDR1 MRHNA, CDR2 SNTAGT.

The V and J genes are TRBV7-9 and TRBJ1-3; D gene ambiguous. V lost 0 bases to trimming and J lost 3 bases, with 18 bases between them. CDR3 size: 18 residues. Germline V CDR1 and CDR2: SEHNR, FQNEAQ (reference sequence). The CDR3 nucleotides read TGTGCCAGCAGCTTAGCCACCGGCGTCCGGGCCGGTGGAAACACCATATATTTT. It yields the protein CASSLATGVRAGGNTIYF.

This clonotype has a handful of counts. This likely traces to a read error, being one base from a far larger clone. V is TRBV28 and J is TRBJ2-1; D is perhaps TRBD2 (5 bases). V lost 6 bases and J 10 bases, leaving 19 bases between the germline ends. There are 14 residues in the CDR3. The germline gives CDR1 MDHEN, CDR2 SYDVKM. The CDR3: CASSGVLGSYEQFF. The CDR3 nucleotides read TGTGCCAGCAGCGGGGTCCTGGGCTCCTACGAGCAGTTCTTC.

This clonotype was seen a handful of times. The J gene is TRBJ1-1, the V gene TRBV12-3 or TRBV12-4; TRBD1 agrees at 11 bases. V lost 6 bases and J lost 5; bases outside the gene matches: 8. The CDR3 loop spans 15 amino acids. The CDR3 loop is CASSLFGTGGTEAFF. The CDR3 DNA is TGTGCCAGCAGCCTATTCGGGACAGGGGGTACTGAAGCTTTCTTT.

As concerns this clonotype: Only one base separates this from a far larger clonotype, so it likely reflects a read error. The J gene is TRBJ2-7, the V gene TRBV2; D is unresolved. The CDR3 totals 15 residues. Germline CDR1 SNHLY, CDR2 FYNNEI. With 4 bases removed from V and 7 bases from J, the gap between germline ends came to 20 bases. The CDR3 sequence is CASSGDYSSYNEQYF. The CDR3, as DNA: TGTGCCAGCAGTGGGGATTACAGCTCCTACAATGAGCAGTACTTC.

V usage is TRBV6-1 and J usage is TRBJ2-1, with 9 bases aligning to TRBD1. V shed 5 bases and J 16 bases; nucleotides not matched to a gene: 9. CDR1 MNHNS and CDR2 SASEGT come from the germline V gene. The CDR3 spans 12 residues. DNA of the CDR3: TGTGCCAGCAGTATGTCGGGGACAGGGTTATTCTTC. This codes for CASSMSGTGLFF.

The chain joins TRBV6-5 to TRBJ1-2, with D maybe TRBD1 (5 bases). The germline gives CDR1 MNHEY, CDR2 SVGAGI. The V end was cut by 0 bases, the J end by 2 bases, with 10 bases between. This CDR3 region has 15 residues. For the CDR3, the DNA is TGTGCCAGCAGTTACTCGCAGGGTGCGAACTATGGCTACACCTTC. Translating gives CASSYSQGANYGYTF.

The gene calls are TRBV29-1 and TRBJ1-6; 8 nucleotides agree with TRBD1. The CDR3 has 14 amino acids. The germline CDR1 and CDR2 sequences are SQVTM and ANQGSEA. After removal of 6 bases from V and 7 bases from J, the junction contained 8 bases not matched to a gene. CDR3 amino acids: CSVTTGGENSPLHF. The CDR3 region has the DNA TGCAGCGTGACCACAGGGGGGGAGAATTCACCCCTCCACTTT.

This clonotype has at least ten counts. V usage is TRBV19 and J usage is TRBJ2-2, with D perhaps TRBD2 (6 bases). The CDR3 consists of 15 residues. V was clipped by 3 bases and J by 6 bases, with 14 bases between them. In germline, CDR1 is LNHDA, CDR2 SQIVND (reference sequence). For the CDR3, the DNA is TGTGCCAGTAGTATGTCTAGCGCGACTCCCGGGGAGCTGTTTTTT. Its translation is CASSMSSATPGELFF.

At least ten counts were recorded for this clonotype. In DNA, the CDR3 is TGCGCCAGCAGCTTGGACGGGCCTGACTCCTACGAGCAGTACTTC. Its translation: CASSLDGPDSYEQYF. The chain links TRBV5-1 to TRBJ2-7; no definite D call. CDR1 is SGHRS and CDR2 is YFSETQ in the germline V gene. V was cut by 0 bases and J by 0 bases, with 10 bases left in between. CDR3 size: 15 residues.

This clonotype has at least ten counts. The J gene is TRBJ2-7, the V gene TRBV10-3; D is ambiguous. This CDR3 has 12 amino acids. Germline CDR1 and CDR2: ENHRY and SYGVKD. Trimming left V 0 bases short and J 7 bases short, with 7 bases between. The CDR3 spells CAISESRVEQYF. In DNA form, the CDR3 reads TGTGCCATCAGTGAGTCGAGAGTTGAGCAGTACTTC.

The CDR3 reads CASSQSYEQFF. The CDR3 nucleotides are TGTGCCAGCAGCCAGTCATATGAGCAGTTCTTC. The V call is TRBV3-1, the J call TRBJ2-1; D is unresolved. With 3 bases removed from V and 8 bases from J, the gap between germline ends came to 5 bases. CDR3 size: 11 residues. Germline assignment: CDR1 LGHDT and CDR2 YNNKEL (reference sequence).

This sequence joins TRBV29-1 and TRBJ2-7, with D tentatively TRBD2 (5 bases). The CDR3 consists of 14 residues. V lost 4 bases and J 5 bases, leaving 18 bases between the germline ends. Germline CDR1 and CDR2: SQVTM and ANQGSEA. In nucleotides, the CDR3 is TGCAGCGTTGTGGCCGGGATTACTGGGAACGAGCAGTACTTC. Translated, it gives CSVVAGITGNEQYF.

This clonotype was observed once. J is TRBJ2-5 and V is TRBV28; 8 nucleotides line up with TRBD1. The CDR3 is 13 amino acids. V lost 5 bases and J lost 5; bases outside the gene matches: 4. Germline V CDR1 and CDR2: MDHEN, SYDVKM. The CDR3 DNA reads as TGTGCCAGCAGTCGACAGGGGTCGGAGACCCAGTACTTC. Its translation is CASSRQGSETQYF.

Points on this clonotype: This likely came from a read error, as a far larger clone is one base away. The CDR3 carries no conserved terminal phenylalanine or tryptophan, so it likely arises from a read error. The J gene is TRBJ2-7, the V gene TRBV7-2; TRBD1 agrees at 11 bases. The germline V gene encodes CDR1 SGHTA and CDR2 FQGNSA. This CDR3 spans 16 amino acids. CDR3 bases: TGCGCCAGCAGCTTTGTGCCCGGGACAGGGGGCTACGAGCAGTACATC. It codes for CASSFVPGTGGYEQYI.

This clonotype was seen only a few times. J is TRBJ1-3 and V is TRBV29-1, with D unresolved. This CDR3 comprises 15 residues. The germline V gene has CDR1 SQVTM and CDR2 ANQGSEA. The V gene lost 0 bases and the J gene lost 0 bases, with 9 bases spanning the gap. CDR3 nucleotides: TGCAGCGTTGAAGATCCGAACGGCTCTGGAAACACCATATATTTT. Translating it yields CSVEDPNGSGNTIYF. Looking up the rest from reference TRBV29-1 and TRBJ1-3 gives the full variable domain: SAVISQKPSRDICQRGTSLTIQCQVDSQVTMMFWYRQQPGQSLTLIATANQGSEATYESGFVIDKFPISRPNLTFSTLTVSNMSPEDSSIYLCSVEDPNGSGNTIYFGEGSWLTVV.

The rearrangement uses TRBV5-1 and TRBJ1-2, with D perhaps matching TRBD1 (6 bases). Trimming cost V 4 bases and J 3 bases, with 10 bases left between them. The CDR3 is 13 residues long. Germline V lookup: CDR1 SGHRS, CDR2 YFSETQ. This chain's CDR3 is CASSAQGDYGYTF. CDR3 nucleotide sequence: TGCGCCAGCAGCGCACAGGGCGACTATGGCTACACCTTC.

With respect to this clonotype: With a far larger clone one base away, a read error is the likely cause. CDR3 nucleotides: TGTGCCAGCAGCTTGGGCAGGGGGTCAGCAGATACGCAGTATTTT. Translation: CASSLGRGSADTQYF. V is TRBV7-3 and J is TRBJ2-3; 7 nucleotides line up with TRBD1. Germline lookup yields CDR1 SGHTA and CDR2 FQGTGA. J lost 4 bases, V lost 3 bases, and 7 bases had no gene match. The CDR3 loop spans 15 amino acids.

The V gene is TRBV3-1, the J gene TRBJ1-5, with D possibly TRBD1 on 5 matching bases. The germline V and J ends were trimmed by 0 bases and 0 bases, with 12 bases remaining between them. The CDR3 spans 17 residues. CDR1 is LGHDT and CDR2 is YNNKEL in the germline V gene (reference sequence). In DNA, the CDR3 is TGTGCCAGCAGCCAAGATCGGGGCAGGTATAGCAATCAGCCCCAGCATTTT. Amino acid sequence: CASSQDRGRYSNQPQHF.

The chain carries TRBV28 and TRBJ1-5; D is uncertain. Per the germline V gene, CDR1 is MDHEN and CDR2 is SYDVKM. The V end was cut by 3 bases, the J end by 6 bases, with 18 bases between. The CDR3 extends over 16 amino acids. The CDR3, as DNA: TGTGCCAGCAGTTTCATTACGGGTGGGAGGACTCAGCCCCAGCATTTT. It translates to CASSFITGGRTQPQHF.

DNA for the CDR3: TGTGCCAGCAGTTTGGGGGGGCAGGGGGCGAACACCGGGGAGCTGTTTTTT. Translation gives CASSLGGQGANTGELFF. This chain connects TRBV27 to TRBJ2-2; either TRBD1 or TRBD2 may supply D (7 bases each). V shed 3 bases and J shed 0 bases, with 14 bases lying between them. This CDR3 region has 17 residues. Germline CDR1 MNHEY, CDR2 SMNVEV (reference sequence).

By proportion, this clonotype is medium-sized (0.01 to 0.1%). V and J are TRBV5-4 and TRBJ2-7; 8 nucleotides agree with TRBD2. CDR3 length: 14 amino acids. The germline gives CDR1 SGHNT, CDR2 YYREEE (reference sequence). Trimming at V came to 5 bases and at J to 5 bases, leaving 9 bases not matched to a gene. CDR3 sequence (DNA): TGTGCCAGCAGGCTAGCGGGCCGGATCGACGAGCAGTACTTC. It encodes CASRLAGRIDEQYF.